This entry is about one TCR beta chain. This sample was included in a study of tumor-infiltrating lymphocytes in oesophageal squamous cell carcinoma. TCRdb itself ran the PCR reads through MiXCR, one entry per CDR3 protein. Counted here are 8,500 to 11,000 distinct CDR3 sequences, about 60% occurring once; the ten biggest clones make up around 27%. The sequenced sample was esophageal tumor tissue. The TCR sequence derives from a female donor with esophageal squamous cell carcinoma.

The CDR3 bases are TGTGCCAGCGGCCCGAGGTTAGGGGATGAGCAGTTCTTC. Amino acids: CASGPRLGDEQFF. The V and J genes are TRBV7-9 and TRBJ2-5; D possibly corresponds to TRBD1 (5 bases). Judging by the DNA end, TRBJ2-1 fits better; the J call may be wrong. The CDR3 consists of 13 residues. Germline-derived CDR1 and CDR2 are SEHNR and FQNEAQ (reference sequence).